This T cell receptor (beta chain) was sequenced for a study of blood T cell repertoires in COVID-19. The CDR3 contains 17 residues. Germline V gene lookup returns CDR1 SGHTA and CDR2 FQGTGA. The trim removed 4 bases at V and 8 bases at J, leaving 13 bases unmatched. Original analysis: Counts of nucleated cells, estimated from reference gene primer amplification, were obtained. The assay was immunoSEQ multiplex PCR, and TCRdb's table has in-frame clones only and misses some. The DNA was the basis for D and trimming; V, J and clone size are from that table. The sample records a few hundred thousand clones, roughly 85% being singletons.

The source of this sequence is a woman in her seventies with COVID-19, enrolled during active disease. The V call is TRBV7-3, the J call TRBJ2-3, with TRBD2 identical over 12 bases. Sequenced sample: peripheral blood. Here the CDR3 reads CASSYGGLAGNRVTQYF. The CDR3, as DNA: TGTGCCAGCAGCTACGGAGGACTAGCGGGAAACAGGGTTACGCAGTATTTT.